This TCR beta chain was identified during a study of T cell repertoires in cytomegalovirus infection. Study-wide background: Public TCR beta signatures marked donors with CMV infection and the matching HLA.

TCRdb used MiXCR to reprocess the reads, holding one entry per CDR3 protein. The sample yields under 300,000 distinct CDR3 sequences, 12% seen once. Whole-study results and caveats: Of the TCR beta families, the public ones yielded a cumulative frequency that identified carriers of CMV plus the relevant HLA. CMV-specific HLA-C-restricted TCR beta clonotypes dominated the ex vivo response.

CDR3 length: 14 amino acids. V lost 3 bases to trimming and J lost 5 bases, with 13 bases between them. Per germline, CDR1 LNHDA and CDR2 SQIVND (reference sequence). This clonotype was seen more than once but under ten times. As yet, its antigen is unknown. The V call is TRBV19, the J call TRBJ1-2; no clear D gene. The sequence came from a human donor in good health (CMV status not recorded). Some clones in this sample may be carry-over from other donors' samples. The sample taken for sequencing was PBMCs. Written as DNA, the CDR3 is TGTGCCAGTAGTATTAGATGGCAAGATTATGGCTACACCTTC. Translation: CASSIRWQDYGYTF.